Below, 20 T cell receptor beta chains from the same sample are listed, as sequenced in a study of blood T cell repertoires in COVID-19. The method was immunoSEQ multiplex PCR; TCRdb's version includes in-frame clones alone and lacks a portion of them. The data contain approximately 90,000 clones, approximately 88% of them singletons. Input material: peripheral blood. Every receptor here comes from a man aged 60 to 69 with COVID-19, enrolled during active disease.

The CDR3 DNA reads TGTGCCAGCAGCCAGGGGAGAAGTGGCTACACCTTC. Its translation: CASSQGRSGYTF. The V and J genes are TRBV12-3 or TRBV12-4 and TRBJ1-2, with TRBD1 as a possible D gene (6 bases). The germline V and J ends were trimmed by 6 bases and 7 bases, with 12 bases remaining between them. The CDR3 is 12 residues long.

The sample holds a few counts of this clone. The V and J genes are TRBV9 and TRBJ1-5, with a tentative D call TRBD1 (5 bases). From germline, CDR1 is SGDLS and CDR2 YYNGEE. V lost 4 bases, J lost 0 bases, and 8 bases lay in between. The CDR3 totals 14 residues. The CDR3: CASSMTDSNQPQHF. In DNA, the CDR3 is TGTGCCAGCAGCATGACAGATAGCAATCAGCCCCAGCATTTT.

In this sample, this clone turned up once. CDR3 protein: CAGSTGSIGPQHF. In DNA form, the CDR3 reads TGTGCTGGGTCGACAGGGAGCATTGGGCCCCAGCATTTT. V and J are TRBV2 and TRBJ1-5; TRBD1 aligns across 7 bases. Germline-derived CDR1 and CDR2 are SNHLY and FYNNEI. This CDR3 contains 13 residues.

This chain joins TRBV5-1 and TRBJ2-7; 8 positions agree with TRBD1. V dropped 2 bases and J dropped 5; count of bases not matched to a gene: 6. Germline CDR1 SGHRS, CDR2 YFSETQ. The CDR3 spans 14 residues. The CDR3 is CASSFGTGDNEQYF. The CDR3, as DNA: TGCGCCAGCAGCTTCGGGACAGGTGACAACGAGCAGTACTTC. The whole variable domain, filled in from reference TRBV5-1 and TRBJ2-7, reads KAGVTQTPRYLIKTRGQQVTLSCSPISGHRSVSWYQQTPGQGLQFLFEYFSETQRNKGNFPGRFSGRQFSNSRSEMNVSTLELGDSALYLCASSFGTGDNEQYFGPGTRLTVT.

V usage is TRBV6-5 and J usage is TRBJ2-3; 8 bases map to TRBD2. J lost 12 bases, V lost 4 bases, and 6 bases had no gene match. CDR3 length: 12 amino acids. Germline V gene data show CDR1 as MNHEY and CDR2 as SVGAGI. CDR3 bases: TGTGCCAGCAGTTCGCTAGCGGGCCCTCAGTATTTT. Its protein is CASSSLAGPQYF.

The chain combines TRBV19 with TRBJ1-1; the match to TRBD1 covers 12 bases. Per the germline V gene, CDR1 is LNHDA and CDR2 is SQIVND (reference sequence). V was pared by 6 bases and J by 11 bases, with 16 bases of the junction left unmatched. The CDR3 extends over 16 amino acids. CDR3 region: CASSLDPGTGGTLAFF. Here the CDR3 DNA reads TGTGCCAGTAGCCTTGACCCCGGGACAGGGGGCACGCTGGCTTTCTTT.

The chain is built from TRBV11-3 and TRBJ2-7; the match to TRBD1 covers 7 bases. CDR1 and CDR2 (germline): SGHNT, YENEEA. The CDR3 runs to 11 residues. V shed 5 bases and J 9 bases; nucleotides not matched to a gene: 4. In DNA, the CDR3 is TGTGCCAGCAGCCTAAGACAGGGGCAGTACTTC. Protein: CASSLRQGQYF. Together with reference TRBV11-3 and TRBJ2-7, the CDR3 gives the full variable domain: EAGVVQSPRYKIIEKKQPVAFWCNPISGHNTLYWYLQNLGQGPELLIRYENEEAVDDSQLPKDRFSAERLKGVDSTLKIQPAELGDSAVYLCASSLRQGQYFGPGTRLTVT.

This clone has a handful of counts. The chain combines TRBV7-9 with TRBJ2-1; 10 bases fit TRBD2. The CDR3 runs 15 residues. With V trimmed by 4 bases and J by 8 bases, 8 bases remained unmatched. CDR1 is SEHNR, CDR2 FQNEAQ, per germline (reference sequence). Here the CDR3 reads CASSYRTSGLYEQFF. The CDR3 DNA reads TGTGCCAGCAGCTACAGGACTAGCGGTTTATATGAGCAGTTCTTC. Supplemented by reference TRBV7-9 and TRBJ2-1, the full variable domain reads DTGVSQNPRHKITKRGQNVTFRCDPISEHNRLYWYRQTLGQGPEFLTYFQNEAQLEKSRLLSDRFSAERPKGSFSTLEIQRTEQGDSAMYLCASSYRTSGLYEQFFGPGTRLTVL.

This clone has just one count. The rearrangement uses TRBV5-4 and TRBJ2-7; D may be TRBD1 (6 bases). Trimming took off 5 bases at V and 2 bases at J, with 17 bases between the two ends. CDR3 length equals 15 residues. Germline CDR1 and CDR2: SGHNT and YYREEE (reference sequence). CDR3 amino acids: CASSSRTVQTYEQYF. The CDR3 nucleotides are TGTGCCAGCAGTAGCCGGACAGTACAAACCTACGAGCAGTACTTC.

This rearrangement joins TRBV20-1 to TRBJ2-7, with a weak D call TRBD2 (6 bases). Trimming shortened V by 3 bases and J by 5 bases, and 14 bases separated the two germline ends. This CDR3 spans 13 amino acids. Germline loops: CDR1 DFQATT, CDR2 SNEGSKA (reference sequence). The DNA for the CDR3 is TGCAGTGCTAGTCCCCCCGGAGGGGACGAGCAGTACTTC. This codes for CSASPPGGDEQYF.

CDR3 protein: CASSYRRVDGNQPQHF. DNA for the CDR3: TGTGCCAGCAGTTACCGCCGGGTTGATGGCAATCAGCCCCAGCATTTT. The rearrangement uses TRBV6-5 and TRBJ1-5; no clear D. The CDR3 totals 16 residues. V was shortened by 2 bases and J by 2 bases, with 13 bases between the two germline ends. The germline CDR1 and CDR2 sequences are MNHEY and SVGAGI.

The chain has TRBV9 and TRBJ1-6; tentatively, D is TRBD1 (5 bases). Germline CDR1 SGDLS, CDR2 YYNGEE. V was clipped by 0 bases and J by 10 bases, with 11 bases between them. This CDR3 is built from 14 residues. For the CDR3, the DNA is TGTGCCAGCAGCGTAGGGGGGGAAAACTCACCCCTCCACTTT. Translation: CASSVGGENSPLHF.

The chain combines TRBV6-2 or TRBV6-3 with TRBJ2-1, with TRBD2 identical over 8 bases. CDR1 is MNHEY and CDR2 is SVGEGT in the germline V gene. The CDR3 runs 15 residues. J was trimmed by 7 bases and V by 3 bases; bases with no gene match: 8. CDR3 sequence reads: CASSYYGRAWNEQFF. DNA of the CDR3: TGTGCCAGCAGTTATTACGGGAGGGCCTGGAATGAGCAGTTCTTC.

The J gene is TRBJ2-1, the V gene TRBV5-1; TRBD2 matches 10 bases. From germline, CDR1 is SGHRS and CDR2 YFSETQ. The CDR3 length is 13 residues. V lost 6 bases, J lost 9 bases, and 6 bases stayed unmatched. CDR3 amino acids: CASTLAGVFEQFF. CDR3 sequence (DNA): TGCGCCAGCACCCTAGCGGGAGTATTTGAGCAGTTCTTC.

This chain connects TRBV28 to TRBJ1-2; TRBD1 aligns across 11 bases. The CDR3 loop spans 15 amino acids. Germline V CDR1 and CDR2: MDHEN, SYDVKM. The ends lost 6 bases at V and 5 bases at J; junction bases unmatched: 8. CDR3: CASSYGTGGWYGYTF. CDR3 coding DNA: TGTGCCAGCAGCTATGGGACAGGGGGATGGTATGGCTACACCTTC.

The chain combines TRBV30 with TRBJ2-2; TRBD2 aligns across 8 bases. The CDR3 has 14 residues. Trimming cost V 2 bases and J 7 bases; bases outside gene matches: 6. Germline V lookup: CDR1 GTSNPN, CDR2 SVGIG (reference sequence). The CDR3 region is CAWSPGSGVGELFF. CDR3 DNA: TGTGCCTGGAGTCCGGGTAGCGGGGTCGGGGAGCTGTTTTTT.

This chain links TRBV5-8 with TRBJ2-7; 8 bases match TRBD1. In germline, CDR1 is SGHTS, CDR2 YDEGEE. This CDR3 is 14 amino acids long. The V and J ends lost 4 bases and 5 bases, in that order; junction bases with no gene match: 8. The CDR3 reads CASSLGQGIHEQYF. For the CDR3, the DNA is TGTGCCAGCAGCCTTGGACAGGGTATACACGAGCAGTACTTC.

Only one count was recorded for this clone. The chain has TRBV29-1 and TRBJ1-4; TRBD1 matches 9 bases. CDR3 length equals 12 residues. The J segment lost 8 bases and the V segment lost 6 bases, leaving 4 bases of the junction unmatched. Germline CDR1 reads SQVTM; CDR2 reads ANQGSEA. The CDR3 nucleotides read TGCAGCGTGAGACAGGGGGGCGAAAAACTGTTTTTT. Protein: CSVRQGGEKLFF. The whole variable domain, filled in from reference TRBV29-1 and TRBJ1-4, reads SAVISQKPSRDICQRGTSLTIQCQVDSQVTMMFWYRQQPGQSLTLIATANQGSEATYESGFVIDKFPISRPNLTFSTLTVSNMSPEDSSIYLCSVRQGGEKLFFGSGTQLSVL.

This chain links TRBV9 with TRBJ1-4, with D tentatively TRBD1 (6 bases). The CDR3 is 14 amino acids. Looked up from germline, CDR1 is SGDLS and CDR2 is YYNGEE. Trimming removed 3 bases from V and 7 bases from J, with 13 bases in between. This CDR3 is CASSAQGEREKLFF. CDR3 DNA: TGTGCCAGCAGCGCACAGGGCGAACGTGAAAAACTGTTTTTT.

This clone has just one count. The chain uses TRBV30 and TRBJ2-5, with D perhaps TRBD2 (5 bases). The CDR3 is 15 residues long. V gave up 0 bases and J gave up 0 bases, with 11 bases separating them. Germline V lookup: CDR1 GTSNPN, CDR2 SVGIG (reference sequence). CDR3 DNA: TGTGCCTGGAGTGTACCCCCGGACTACCAAGAGACCCAGTACTTC. Amino acid sequence: CAWSVPPDYQETQYF.